This entry lists 22 T cell receptor beta chains sequenced from one sample in a study of CD8 T cells in ankylosing spondylitis. TCRdb re-analysed the 5' RACE reads in MiXCR, keeping a single row per CDR3 protein. The data hold some 250,000 distinct CDR3 sequences, with approximately 24% observed a single time. The specimen sequenced was blood, either unsorted or a sorted T cell fraction (not recorded which). These receptors were taken from a male donor with ankylosing spondylitis or in good health (not recorded which).

At least ten counts were recorded for this clonotype. CDR3 sequence reads: CASRHSGTHGNTIYF. For the CDR3, the DNA is TGTGCCAGCAGACACTCCGGGACGCATGGAAACACCATATATTTT. This chain links TRBV12-3 or TRBV12-4 with TRBJ1-3; D may be TRBD1 (5 bases). The V gene lost 6 bases and the J gene lost 3 bases, with 15 bases spanning the gap. This CDR3 has 15 amino acids.

In this sample, this clonotype turned up many times. The V gene is TRBV12-3 or TRBV12-4, the J gene TRBJ1-5, with a possible D match to TRBD1 (5 bases). The germline V and J ends were trimmed by 6 bases and 9 bases, with 15 bases remaining between them. CDR3 length: 13 residues. The CDR3 DNA follows: TGTGCCAGCAGCTACGATGGGGGAGGGCCCCAGCATTTT. It yields the protein CASSYDGGGPQHF.

The rearrangement links TRBV6-5 to TRBJ2-7; TRBD2 is a possible D gene (6 bases). The CDR3 has 15 amino acids. The V gene's germline CDR1 is MNHEY and CDR2 SVGAGI. V was trimmed by 2 bases and J by 2 bases, leaving 13 bases between them. The CDR3 coding sequence is TGTGCCAGCAGTTACCGGGGGTCTGGGACCTACGAGCAGTACTTC. As protein: CASSYRGSGTYEQYF.

The V gene is TRBV20-1, the J gene TRBJ2-5, with no clear D. This CDR3 has 13 amino acids. The V gene's germline CDR1 is DFQATT and CDR2 SNEGSKA (reference sequence). The V and J ends lost 0 bases and 5 bases respectively, with 10 bases between them. CDR3 sequence (DNA): TGCAGTGCTAGAGATCTATCAGTGGAGACCCAGTACTTC. It encodes CSARDLSVETQYF.

Many counts were recorded for this clonotype. The gene calls are TRBV20-1 and TRBJ2-5; the D is unclear. The V and J ends lost 0 bases and 0 bases respectively, with 11 bases between them. There are 15 residues in the CDR3. The germline V gene has CDR1 DFQATT and CDR2 SNEGSKA (reference sequence). This CDR3 is CSARDRGWYQETQYF. CDR3 DNA: TGCAGTGCTAGAGATCGAGGATGGTACCAAGAGACCCAGTACTTC.

V is TRBV20-1 and J is TRBJ1-5; D is uncertain. Trimming stripped 6 bases from V and 4 bases from J, with 13 bases between. This CDR3 contains 13 residues. Germline loops: CDR1 DFQATT, CDR2 SNEGSKA (reference sequence). Here the CDR3 reads CSAADNPNQPQHF. The DNA of the CDR3 is TGCAGTGCCGCTGACAATCCTAATCAGCCCCAGCATTTT.

This clonotype came up a few times. The chain is built from TRBV11-2 and TRBJ1-1; D is unresolved. Germline CDR1 and CDR2: SGHAT and FQNNGV. This CDR3 is 15 amino acids long. The germline V and J ends were trimmed by 0 bases and 11 bases, with 19 bases remaining between them. This chain's CDR3 is CASSLDPGLGSKAFF. The CDR3 DNA is TGTGCCAGCAGCTTAGATCCCGGACTCGGCTCGAAGGCTTTCTTT.

CDR3 residues: CASSQDNGRGANPYTQYF. DNA of the CDR3: TGTGCCAGCAGCCAAGATAACGGGCGGGGGGCCAATCCTTATACGCAGTATTTT. J is TRBJ2-3 and V is TRBV4-2, with TRBD2 matching over 8 bases. There are 18 residues in the CDR3. CDR1 LGHNA and CDR2 YNFKEQ come from the germline V gene. V lost 0 bases to trimming and J lost 7 bases; unmatched junction nucleotides: 15.

The chain has TRBV13 and TRBJ1-2; a possible D gene is TRBD1 (5 bases). CDR1 and CDR2 from the germline V gene are PRHDT and FYEKMQ (reference sequence). The V gene lost 5 bases and the J gene lost 4 bases, with 14 bases spanning the gap. The CDR3 loop spans 14 amino acids. Here the CDR3 DNA reads TGTGCCAGCAGCACCTTGGGACGGCCCTATGGCTACACCTTC. Its protein product is CASSTLGRPYGYTF.

This clonotype was seen ten or more times. One end of the junction is discordant with germline, which a read error may explain. The genes are TRBV20-1 and TRBJ2-7; no clear D gene. The CDR3 runs 14 residues. CDR1 is DFQATT, CDR2 SNEGSKA, per germline (reference sequence). This CDR3 is CSAKLGIQSYEQYF. DNA of the CDR3: TGCAGCGCTAAGTTGGGTATCCAGAGCTACGAGCAGTACTTC.

The table lists this clonotype with many counts. The chain employs TRBV12-3 or TRBV12-4 and TRBJ1-5; no clear D gene. The V gene lost 4 bases and the J gene lost 0 bases, with 4 bases spanning the gap. The CDR3 is made up of 13 amino acids. The CDR3 coding sequence is TGTGCCAGCAGTTCCGGTAGCAATCAGCCCCAGCATTTT. It codes for CASSSGSNQPQHF.

This clonotype was observed at least ten times. This rearrangement joins TRBV3-1 to TRBJ1-2; the D gene is possibly TRBD1 (5 bases). Trimming shortened V by 5 bases and J by 2 bases, and 12 bases separated the two germline ends. Germline CDR1 LGHDT, CDR2 YNNKEL (reference sequence). The CDR3 spans 14 residues. The CDR3 spells CASSFGGENYGYTF. The CDR3 nucleotides are TGTGCCAGCAGCTTCGGGGGGGAGAACTATGGCTACACCTTC.

The chain is built from TRBV12-3 or TRBV12-4 and TRBJ1-4; D not resolved. The CDR3 covers 12 residues. The V end was cut by 4 bases, the J end by 5 bases, with 5 bases between. CDR3 coding DNA: TGTGCCAGCAGTTGGAGAAATGAAAAACTGTTTTTT. Its translation is CASSWRNEKLFF.

The chain carries TRBV15 and TRBJ2-7; D not resolved. Trimming took off 3 bases at V and 2 bases at J, with 14 bases between the two ends. The germline gives CDR1 LNHNV, CDR2 YYDKDF (reference sequence). This CDR3 has 15 residues. CDR3 loop: CATSRTALLTYEQYF. In nucleotides, the CDR3 is TGTGCCACCAGCAGGACCGCCCTACTGACCTACGAGCAGTACTTC.

The genes are TRBV20-1 and TRBJ2-7; the match to TRBD1 covers 10 bases. This CDR3 has 14 amino acids. V dropped 3 bases and J dropped 9; count of bases not matched to a gene: 11. Germline CDR1 and CDR2: DFQATT and SNEGSKA (reference sequence). This CDR3 reads CSARRDRGVLGQYF. The DNA of the CDR3 is TGCAGTGCTAGGCGGGACAGGGGCGTCTTAGGGCAGTACTTC.

The J gene is TRBJ2-3, the V gene TRBV5-1; D is ambiguous. This CDR3 region has 13 residues. In germline, CDR1 is SGHRS, CDR2 YFSETQ. V lost 2 bases and J lost 6, with 10 bases in between. CDR3 in amino acids: CASSLIFGDTQYF. In DNA form, the CDR3 reads TGCGCCAGCAGCTTAATATTCGGGGATACGCAGTATTTT.

In its sample, this clonotype was seen many times. V and J are TRBV7-2 and TRBJ2-1, with D perhaps given as TRBD1 or TRBD2 (5 bases each). Trimming took off 6 bases at V and 0 bases at J, with 12 bases between the two ends. The CDR3 contains 15 residues. Per the germline V gene, CDR1 is SGHTA and CDR2 is FQGNSA. The CDR3 region is CASSSGPRSYNEQFF. The CDR3 nucleotides are TGTGCCAGCAGTTCGGGACCCCGCTCCTACAATGAGCAGTTCTTC. Full variable domain (rest looked up from reference TRBV7-2 and TRBJ2-1): GAGVSQSPSNKVTEKGKDVELRCDPISGHTALYWYRQSLGQGLEFLIYFQGNSAPDKSGLPSDRFSAERTGGSVSTLTIQRTQQEDSAVYLCASSSGPRSYNEQFFGPGTRLTVL.

This clonotype was detected only a few times. The chain couples TRBV20-1 to TRBJ2-2; 7 nucleotides line up with TRBD1. Germline CDR1 and CDR2: DFQATT and SNEGSKA (reference sequence). The CDR3 consists of 14 residues. With V trimmed by 2 bases and J by 3 bases, 3 bases remained unmatched. The CDR3 nucleotides are TGCAGTGCTAGATCCGGGACAGACACCGGGGAGCTGTTTTTT. Translation gives CSARSGTDTGELFF.

Ten or more counts support this clonotype. V and J are TRBV27 and TRBJ2-2; maybe TRBD2 (5 bases). Trimming left V 5 bases short and J 1 base short, with 14 bases between. This CDR3 is 16 amino acids long. Per germline, CDR1 MNHEY and CDR2 SMNVEV (reference sequence). The DNA of the CDR3 is TGTGCCAGCAGTCCCGAGCGGATGATGAACACCGGGGAGCTGTTTTTT. It translates to CASSPERMMNTGELFF.

The chain links TRBV6-5 to TRBJ2-1; 7 bases map to TRBD1. The CDR3 spans 11 residues. The germline CDR1 and CDR2 sequences are MNHEY and SVGAGI. V lost 6 bases to trimming and J lost 10 bases; unmatched junction nucleotides: 3. This CDR3 is CASSLDREQFF. CDR3 in DNA: TGTGCCAGCAGCTTGGACAGGGAGCAGTTCTTC.

This clonotype was seen ten or more times. The chain links TRBV20-1 to TRBJ2-2, with 11 bases matching TRBD2. The CDR3 length is 16 residues. Germline CDR1 is DFQATT and CDR2 is SNEGSKA (reference sequence). After removal of 2 bases from V and 1 base from J, the junction contained 3 bases not matched to a gene. The CDR3 protein is CSARPGTSGNTGELFF. The CDR3 region has the DNA TGCAGTGCTAGACCGGGGACTAGCGGGAACACCGGGGAGCTGTTTTTT.

The J gene is TRBJ1-3, the V gene TRBV7-9, with D perhaps TRBD1 (5 bases). V lost 3 bases to trimming and J lost 0 bases, with 12 bases between them. In germline, CDR1 is SEHNR, CDR2 FQNEAQ (reference sequence). CDR3 length: 16 residues. Here the CDR3 DNA reads TGTGCCAGCAGCTTCTGGACATCTAGCTCTGGAAACACCATATATTTT. Translated, it gives CASSFWTSSSGNTIYF.